Listed here are 7 T cell receptor beta chains from one sample, sequenced in a study of cytomegalovirus exposure and HLA in healthy donors. The primer mix had 60 Vbeta and 13 Jbeta primers. Clones were sequenced by immunoSEQ multiplex PCR, and TCRdb holds only the in-frame ones, with some missing. The sample has about 150,000 clones; around three quarters are singletons. The specimen sequenced was PBMCs. All receptors derive from a man aged 40-49 years in good health and CMV-seronegative.

This clone was observed once. This chain uses TRBV28 with TRBJ1-5; D is undetermined. Trimming removed 8 bases from V and 4 bases from J, with 21 bases in between. The CDR3 extends over 16 amino acids. Per germline, CDR1 MDHEN and CDR2 SYDVKM. DNA of the CDR3: TGTGCCAGCGTGGGAGTGGATTTTGTAGGGAATCAGCCCCAGCATTTT. This gives the protein CASVGVDFVGNQPQHF.

The chain combines TRBV2 with TRBJ2-3; 10 bases are shared with TRBD1. This CDR3 comprises 15 residues. Trimming took 7 bases from V and 3 from J; bases not matched to a gene: 7. Germline V gives CDR1 SNHLY, CDR2 FYNNEI. The CDR3 DNA sequence: TGTGCCAGCACTGACAGGGGGCGAGGGACAGATACGCAGTATTTT. Its translation is CASTDRGRGTDTQYF.

Concerning this clone: At the DNA level, this CDR3 is encoded by other sequences in the same sample as well. The gene calls are TRBV5-1 and TRBJ2-2, with 10 positions matching TRBD2. The germline V gene encodes CDR1 SGHRS and CDR2 YFSETQ. The J segment lost 2 bases and the V segment lost 2 bases, leaving 3 bases of the junction unmatched. CDR3 length: 16 amino acids. For the CDR3, the DNA is TGCGCCAGCAGCTTTTTAGCGGGAGGAAACACCGGGGAGCTGTTTTTT. Protein: CASSFLAGGNTGELFF.

This clone appeared once. V and J are TRBV7-8 and TRBJ2-1; the match to TRBD2 covers 12 bases. The CDR3 covers 16 residues. J lost 4 bases, V lost 5 bases, and 6 bases had no gene match. Germline CDR1 reads SGHVS; CDR2 reads FQNEAQ. The CDR3: CASSPTSGSAYNEQFF. The CDR3 DNA sequence: TGTGCCAGCAGCCCGACTAGCGGGAGCGCTTACAATGAGCAGTTCTTC. The whole variable domain, filled in from reference TRBV7-8 and TRBJ2-1, reads GAGVSQSPRYKVAKRGQDVALRCDPISGHVSLFWYQQALGQGPEFLTYFQNEAQLDKSGLPSDRFFAERPEGSVSTLKIQRTQQEDSAVYLCASSPTSGSAYNEQFFGPGTRLTVL.

This clone was recorded only once. The V call is TRBV28, the J call TRBJ2-5; weak D call: TRBD1 (5 bases). Trimming stripped 5 bases from V and 1 base from J, with 14 bases between. The CDR3 length is 15 residues. CDR1 and CDR2 from the germline V gene are MDHEN and SYDVKM. CDR3 protein: CASSTEGAIQETQYF. CDR3 sequence (DNA): TGTGCCAGCAGTACGGAAGGGGCGATCCAAGAGACCCAGTACTTC.

V gene TRBV19 combines with J gene TRBJ2-3; D might be TRBD1 (6 bases). This CDR3 is built from 14 residues. Trimming removed 1 base from V and 5 bases from J, with 10 bases in between. CDR1 is LNHDA, CDR2 SQIVND, per germline (reference sequence). The DNA for the CDR3 is TGTGCCAGTAGTATAGGGCAGGGGAAAGATACGCAGTATTTT. This encodes CASSIGQGKDTQYF.

J is TRBJ1-2 and V is TRBV6-1; D gene uncertain. The CDR3 is 15 residues long. CDR1 MNHNS and CDR2 SASEGT come from the germline V gene. V was trimmed by 1 base and J by 8 bases, leaving 17 bases between them. CDR3 coding DNA: TGTGCCAGCAGTGAAGTTCGGCCCGGAGTTTACGGCTACACCTTC. Protein sequence: CASSEVRPGVYGYTF.